The clone carrying this T cell receptor (beta chain) showed up many times. Its antigen is undetermined. The source of the sample is a study of Graves' ophthalmopathy and Graves' hyperthyroidism. Turning to the study itself: Untreated patients at initial diagnosis provided peripheral blood.

General study points: In blood, most expanded thyroid clonotypes above 0.001 frequency were also detected.

Amplification of the TCR beta CDR3 regions used RNA transcripts (as template). First-round RT-PCR employed HTBI primers, with a second-round multiplex PCR after it. MiXCR was run by TCRdb on the multiplex PCR reads, yielding one entry per CDR3 protein. In the table there are about 740,000 distinct CDR3 sequences, around 40% of which are singletons. Someone took the PBMCs out of 10 ml of fresh peripheral blood. Trimming shortened V by 4 bases and J by 1 base, and 4 bases separated the two germline ends. Per the germline V gene, CDR1 is SNHLY and CDR2 is FYNNEI. The CDR3 runs 13 residues. This TCR derives from an adult man with Graves' ophthalmopathy. The sample consisted of peripheral blood. This sequence joins TRBV2 and TRBJ2-2; no reliable D call. The CDR3 DNA sequence: TGTGCCAGCAGTGGAGGGAACACCGGGGAGCTGTTTTTT. It yields the protein CASSGGNTGELFF.